This T cell receptor (beta chain) was found in a study of blood T cells in healthy people across ages. This clonotype came up a few times. Using a J-beta primer mix together with a sample-barcoded 5' primer, a second PCR was run for roughly 7 to 11 cycles. TCRdb analysed the 5' RACE reads with MiXCR anew, one entry per CDR3 protein. Of roughly 1.9 million distinct CDR3 sequences listed, around 40% are singletons. The CDR3 is made up of 17 amino acids. V was trimmed by 4 bases and J by 2 bases, leaving 20 bases between them. Germline lookup yields CDR1 SGDLS and CDR2 YYNGEE. Sequences were obtained from blood. The V gene is TRBV9, the J gene TRBJ2-3; D could derive from TRBD1 or TRBD2 (7 bases each). The TCR comes from a human donor in good health. DNA for the CDR3: TGTGCCAGCAGCCCTACACCAGGGGGGGCTAACACAGATACGCAGTATTTT. Its translation is CASSPTPGGANTDTQYF.